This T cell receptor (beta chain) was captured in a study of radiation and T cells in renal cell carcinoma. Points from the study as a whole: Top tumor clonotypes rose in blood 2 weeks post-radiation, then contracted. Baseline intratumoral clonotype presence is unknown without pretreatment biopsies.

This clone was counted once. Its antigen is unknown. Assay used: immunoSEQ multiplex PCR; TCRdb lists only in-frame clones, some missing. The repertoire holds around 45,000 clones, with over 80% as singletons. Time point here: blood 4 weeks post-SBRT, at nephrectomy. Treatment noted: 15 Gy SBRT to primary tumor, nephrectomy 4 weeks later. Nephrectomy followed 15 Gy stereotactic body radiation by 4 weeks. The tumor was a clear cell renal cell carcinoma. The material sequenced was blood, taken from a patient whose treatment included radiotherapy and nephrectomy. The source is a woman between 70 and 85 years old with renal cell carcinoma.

This CDR3 reads CASKTSGARGEQFF. For the CDR3, the DNA is TGTGCCAGTAAGACTAGCGGGGCTCGAGGGGAGCAGTTCTTC. This chain connects TRBV19 to TRBJ2-1; 11 nucleotides agree with TRBD2. Per germline, CDR1 LNHDA and CDR2 SQIVND (reference sequence). This CDR3 comprises 14 residues. The ends lost 7 bases at V and 10 bases at J; junction bases unmatched: 9.